This T cell receptor beta chain derives from a study of Graves' ophthalmopathy and Graves' hyperthyroidism. Excluded: other autoimmune disease, uncontrolled infection, pregnancy or lactation. A volume of 10 ml of fresh peripheral blood supplied the PBMCs. The sequenced template was RNA, covering the TCR beta CDR3 region. HTBI primers served in a first-round RT-PCR, which a second-round multiplex PCR followed. TCRdb passed the multiplex PCR reads through MiXCR, listing each CDR3 protein once. The table lists approximately 500,000 distinct CDR3 sequences, 13% to 15% of them singletons. Of note for this clonotype: At one end the junction does not follow the germline gene, possibly because of a read error.

Sequencing was performed on blood. This TCR derives from a woman aged 25 to 39 with Graves' ophthalmopathy.

The CDR3 nucleotides read TGTGCCTGGAGTGTACCGGCATCCCACATTAAGTACTTC. Translation gives CAWSVPASHIKYF. The genes are TRBV30 and TRBJ2-4; no firm D call. CDR1 and CDR2 from the germline V gene are GTSNPN and SVGIG (reference sequence). The CDR3 extends over 13 amino acids.